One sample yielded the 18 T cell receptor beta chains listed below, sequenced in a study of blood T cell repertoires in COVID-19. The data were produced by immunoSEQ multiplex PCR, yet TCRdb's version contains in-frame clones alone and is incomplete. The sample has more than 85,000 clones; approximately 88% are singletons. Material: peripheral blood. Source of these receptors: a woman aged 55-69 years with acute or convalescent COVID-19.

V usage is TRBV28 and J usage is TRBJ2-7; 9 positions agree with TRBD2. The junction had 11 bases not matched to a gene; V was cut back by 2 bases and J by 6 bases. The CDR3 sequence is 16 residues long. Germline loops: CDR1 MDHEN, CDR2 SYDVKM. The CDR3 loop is CASSLIGSSGIGEQYF. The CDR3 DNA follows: TGTGCCAGCAGTTTAATTGGTTCTAGCGGGATTGGCGAGCAGTACTTC.

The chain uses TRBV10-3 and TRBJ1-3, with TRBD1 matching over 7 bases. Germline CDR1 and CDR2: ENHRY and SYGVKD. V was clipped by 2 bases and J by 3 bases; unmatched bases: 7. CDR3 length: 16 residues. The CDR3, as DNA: TGTGCCATCAGTGAGGCGTCACCAGGGGGTGGAAACACCATATATTTT. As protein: CAISEASPGGGNTIYF.

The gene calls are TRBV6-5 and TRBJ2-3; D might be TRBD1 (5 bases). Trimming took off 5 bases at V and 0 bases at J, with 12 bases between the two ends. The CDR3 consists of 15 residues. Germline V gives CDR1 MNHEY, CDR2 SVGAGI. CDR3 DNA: TGTGCCAGCAGTCTAGGGGTCCCTAGCACAGATACGCAGTATTTT. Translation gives CASSLGVPSTDTQYF.

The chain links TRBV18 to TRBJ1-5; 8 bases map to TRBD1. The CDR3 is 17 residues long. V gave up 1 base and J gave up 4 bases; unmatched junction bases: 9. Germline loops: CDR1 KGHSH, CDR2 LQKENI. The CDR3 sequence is CASSPRTSTGGNQPQHF. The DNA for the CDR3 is TGTGCCAGCTCACCACGTACGAGTACAGGGGGAAATCAGCCCCAGCATTTT.

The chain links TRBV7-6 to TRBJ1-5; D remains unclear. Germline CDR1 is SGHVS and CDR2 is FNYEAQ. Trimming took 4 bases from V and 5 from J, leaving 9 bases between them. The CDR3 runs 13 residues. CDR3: CASSSRDDQPQHF. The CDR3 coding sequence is TGTGCCAGCAGCTCTCGAGATGATCAGCCCCAGCATTTT.

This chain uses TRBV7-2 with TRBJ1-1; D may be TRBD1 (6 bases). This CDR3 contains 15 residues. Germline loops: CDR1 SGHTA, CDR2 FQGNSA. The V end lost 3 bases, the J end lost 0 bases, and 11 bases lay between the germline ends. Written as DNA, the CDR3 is TGTGCCAGCAGCTTCGCAACAGGGATGAACACTGAAGCTTTCTTT. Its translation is CASSFATGMNTEAFF.

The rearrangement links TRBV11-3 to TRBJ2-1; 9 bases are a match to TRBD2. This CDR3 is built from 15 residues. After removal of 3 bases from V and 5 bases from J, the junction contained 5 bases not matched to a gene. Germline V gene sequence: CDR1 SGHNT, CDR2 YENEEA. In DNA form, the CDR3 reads TGTGCCAGCAGCTTTGCCCCTAGCGGGAACAATGAGCAGTTCTTC. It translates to CASSFAPSGNNEQFF.

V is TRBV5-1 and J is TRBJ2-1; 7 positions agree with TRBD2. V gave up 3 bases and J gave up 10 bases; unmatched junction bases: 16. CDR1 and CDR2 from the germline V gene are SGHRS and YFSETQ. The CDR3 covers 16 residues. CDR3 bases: TGCGCCAGCAGCTCCTTAGCGGGCGCCCCCCAGGGAGAGCAGTTCTTC. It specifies CASSSLAGAPQGEQFF.

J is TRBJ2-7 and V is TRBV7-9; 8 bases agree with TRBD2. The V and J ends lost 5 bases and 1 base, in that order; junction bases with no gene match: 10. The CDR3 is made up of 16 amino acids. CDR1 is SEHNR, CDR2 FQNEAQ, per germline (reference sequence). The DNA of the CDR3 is TGTGCCAGCAGCCCGCTGAGCGGGGGACTATCCTACGAGCAGTACTTC. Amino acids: CASSPLSGGLSYEQYF.

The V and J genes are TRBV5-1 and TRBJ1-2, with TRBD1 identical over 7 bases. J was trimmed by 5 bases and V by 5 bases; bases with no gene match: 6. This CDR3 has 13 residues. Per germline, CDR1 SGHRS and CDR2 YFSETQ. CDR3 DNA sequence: TGCGCCAGCAGGGTGGGGACAGAATATGGCTACACCTTC. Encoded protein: CASRVGTEYGYTF.

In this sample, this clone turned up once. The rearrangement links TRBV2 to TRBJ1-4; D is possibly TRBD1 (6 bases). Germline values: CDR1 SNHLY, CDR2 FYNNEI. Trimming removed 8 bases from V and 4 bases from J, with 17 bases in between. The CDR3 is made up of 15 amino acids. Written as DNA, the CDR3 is TGTGCCAGCTGGGGGCAGGGGAGCTATAATGAAAAACTGTTTTTT. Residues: CASWGQGSYNEKLFF.

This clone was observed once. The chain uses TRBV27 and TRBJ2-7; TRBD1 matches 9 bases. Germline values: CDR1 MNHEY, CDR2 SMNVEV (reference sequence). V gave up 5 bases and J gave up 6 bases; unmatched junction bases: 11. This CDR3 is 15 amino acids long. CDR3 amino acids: CASSLNPGTGTEQYF. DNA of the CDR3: TGTGCCAGCAGTCTGAATCCCGGGACAGGGACCGAGCAGTACTTC.

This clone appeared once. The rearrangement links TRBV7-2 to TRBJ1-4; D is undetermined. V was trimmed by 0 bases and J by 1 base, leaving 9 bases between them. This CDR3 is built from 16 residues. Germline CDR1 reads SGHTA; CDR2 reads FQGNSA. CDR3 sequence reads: CASSLAAAGTNEKLFF. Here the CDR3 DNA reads TGTGCCAGCAGCTTAGCAGCAGCAGGAACTAATGAAAAACTGTTTTTT.

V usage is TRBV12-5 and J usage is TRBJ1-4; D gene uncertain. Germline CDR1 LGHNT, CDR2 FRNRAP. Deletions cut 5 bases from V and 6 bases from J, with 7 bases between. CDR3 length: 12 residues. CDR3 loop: CASGPTDEKLFF. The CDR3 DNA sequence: TGTGCTAGTGGTCCTACCGATGAAAAACTGTTTTTT.

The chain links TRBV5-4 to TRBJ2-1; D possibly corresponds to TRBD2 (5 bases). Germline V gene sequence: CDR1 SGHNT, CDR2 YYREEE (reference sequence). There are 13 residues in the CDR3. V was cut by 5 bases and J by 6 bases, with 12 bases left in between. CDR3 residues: CASRRGPANEQFF. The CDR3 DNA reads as TGTGCCAGCAGGCGAGGGCCGGCCAATGAGCAGTTCTTC.

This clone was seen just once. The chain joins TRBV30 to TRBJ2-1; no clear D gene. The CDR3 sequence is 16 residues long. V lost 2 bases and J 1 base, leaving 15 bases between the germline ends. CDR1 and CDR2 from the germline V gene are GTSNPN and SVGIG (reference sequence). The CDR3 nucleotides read TGTGCCTGGAGTCCCGCCGCCGGGTTGTCCTACAATGAGCAGTTCTTC. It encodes CAWSPAAGLSYNEQFF. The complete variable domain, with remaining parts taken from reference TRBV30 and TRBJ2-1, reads SQTIHQWPATLVQPVGSPLSLECTVEGTSNPNLYWYRQAAGRGLQLLFYSVGIGQISSEVPQNLSASRPQDRQFILSSKKLLLSDSGFYLCAWSPAAGLSYNEQFFGPGTRLTVL.

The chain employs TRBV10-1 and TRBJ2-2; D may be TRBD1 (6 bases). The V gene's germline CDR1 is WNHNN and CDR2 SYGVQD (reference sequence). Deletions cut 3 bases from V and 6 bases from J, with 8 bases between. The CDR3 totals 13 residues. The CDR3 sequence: CASSERTAGELFF. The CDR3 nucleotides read TGCGCCAGCAGTGAAAGGACAGCCGGGGAGCTGTTTTTT.

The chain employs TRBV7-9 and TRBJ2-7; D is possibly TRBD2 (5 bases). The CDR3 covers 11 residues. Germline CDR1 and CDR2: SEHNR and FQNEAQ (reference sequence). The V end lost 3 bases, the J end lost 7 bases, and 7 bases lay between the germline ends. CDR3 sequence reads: CASSFRGEQYF. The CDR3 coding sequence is TGTGCCAGCAGCTTTCGGGGAGAGCAGTACTTC.